The rows below give T cell receptor beta chains drawn from one sample of a study of blood T cell repertoires in COVID-19. TCRdb's table, derived via immunoSEQ multiplex PCR, lists solely in-frame clones and lacks some. The data show about 190,000 clones, with 90% seen just once and less than 0.7% held by the top ten. Sequenced: peripheral blood. The receptor set was obtained from a man aged 50 or older with acute or convalescent COVID-19. Each CDR3 is given with its conserved first and last residue. D genes are given only for firm matches. Size tells how often a clone was seen (once, few, many) or the class of an expanded clone, and some rows leave it out.

V	length	size	D	J	CDR3	DNA
TRBV5-6	15	many	TRBD1	TRBJ1-6	CASSSLTGDNSPLHF	TGTGCCAGCAGCTCGCTAACAGGGGATAATTCACCCCTCCACTTT
TRBV6-2/TRBV6-3	16	.	TRBD2	TRBJ2-5	CASSFGLAGGQETQYF	TGTGCCAGCAGTTTCGGACTAGCGGGGGGCCAAGAGACCCAGTACTTC
TRBV6-5	15	.	.	TRBJ1-4	CASSYRGGIGEKLFF	TGTGCCAGCAGTTACAGGGGGGGAATCGGTGAAAAACTGTTTTTT
TRBV3-1/TRBV3-2	14	.	.	TRBJ2-3	CARNQSRGTTTQYF	TGTGCCAGGAACCAGAGCAGGGGCACAACTACGCAGTATTTT
TRBV9	15	.	.	TRBJ2-5	CASSVSSGYQETQYF	TGTGCCAGCAGCGTATCCTCAGGGTATCAAGAGACCCAGTACTTC
TRBV7-9	14	.	.	TRBJ2-3	CASSLGGYTDTQYF	TGTGCCAGCAGCTTAGGCGGTTACACAGATACGCAGTATTTT
TRBV19	17	.	.	TRBJ1-5	CASSTNPGRFIGGPQHF	TGTGCCAGTAGTACCAACCCCGGGAGGTTTATAGGGGGGCCCCAGCATTTT
TRBV11-2	15	.	.	TRBJ2-7	CASSLGASAIYEQYF	TGTGCCAGCAGCTTAGGGGCTAGCGCGATCTACGAGCAGTACTTC
TRBV5-1	14	.	TRBD2	TRBJ2-5	CASSIAGGPETQYF	TGCGCCAGCAGCATAGCGGGGGGGCCGGAGACCCAGTACTTC
TRBV20-1	15	.	TRBD2	TRBJ2-1	CSASMRLAEYNEQFF	TGCAGTGCTAGTATGCGTCTAGCGGAATACAATGAGCAGTTCTTC
TRBV7-2	16	once	TRBD1	TRBJ1-2	CASSLAHPGGDYGYTF	TGTGCCAGCAGCTTAGCGCACCCAGGGGGCGACTATGGCTACACCTTC
TRBV2	14	.	TRBD2	TRBJ2-5	CASRGTSGGETQYF	TGTGCCAGCAGGGGGACTAGCGGGGGAGAGACCCAGTACTTC
TRBV28	15	.	TRBD1	TRBJ2-5	CASSLRDRGYETQYF	TGTGCCAGCAGTTTAAGGGACAGGGGTTATGAGACCCAGTACTTC
TRBV12-3/TRBV12-4	13	.	.	TRBJ2-1	CASSLSYVGEQFF	TGTGCCAGCAGTTTATCCTATGTTGGTGAGCAGTTCTTC
TRBV7-8	15	.	.	TRBJ2-3	CASSLAGGAADTQYF	TGTGCCAGCAGCTTAGCGGGGGGGGCCGCAGATACGCAGTATTTT
TRBV11-2	14	.	TRBD1	TRBJ1-6	CASSHRGENSPLHF	TGTGCCAGCAGCCACAGGGGAGAAAATTCACCCCTCCACTTT
TRBV28	17	.	.	TRBJ2-3	CASSFVSAGMRPDTQYF	TGTGCCAGCAGTTTTGTCTCGGCGGGGATGCGCCCAGATACGCAGTATTTT
TRBV28	13	.	.	TRBJ1-2	CASSPSGVYGYTF	TGTGCCAGCAGCCCAAGCGGAGTCTATGGCTACACCTTC
TRBV13	15	.	TRBD1	TRBJ1-6	CASSPRGTANSPLHF	TGTGCCAGCAGCCCCAGGGGGACGGCTAATTCACCCCTCCACTTT
TRBV6-5	15	.	TRBD1	TRBJ2-2	CASRKQGAYTGELFF	TGTGCCAGCAGAAAACAGGGGGCTTACACCGGGGAGCTGTTTTTT
TRBV18	13	.	.	TRBJ1-1	CASSWDKNTEAFF	TGTGCCAGCTCATGGGACAAAAACACTGAAGCTTTCTTT
TRBV6-2/TRBV6-3	12	once	.	TRBJ1-2	CASSYGSYGYTF	TGTGCCAGCAGTTATGGCAGCTATGGCTACACCTTC
TRBV7-9	15	.	.	TRBJ2-1	CASSLISTADNEQFF	TGTGCCAGCAGCTTAATTTCGACAGCTGACAATGAGCAGTTCTTC